Shown below are 16 T cell receptor beta chains from a single sample sequenced in a study of tumor-infiltrating lymphocytes in primary liver carcinoma. Between roughly 20 and 31 mg of unsorted bulk tissue served as the source from which RNA and DNA were co-extracted. The investigators made TCR beta cDNA from approximately 0.5 ug total RNA, using a constant-region primer. Investigators got TCR beta libraries out of three nested multiplex PCR rounds, done with slightly modified ARM-PCR. Both of the initial two PCR rounds ran for around 9 cycles and employed TRBV1-TRBV30 forward primers alongside a C-beta reverse primer. Each CDR3 protein is one row after TCRdb ran MiXCR on the multiplex PCR reads. The table lists tens of thousands of distinct CDR3 sequences, 60% to 75% of them singletons. Sequencing was performed on liver tumor tissue from sampling region 1. Noted subset: tumor region T1, superior pole. The receptors here all came from a man in his forties with primary liver carcinoma and hepatitis B virus infection.

In the case of this clonotype: Its ends do not fully match the called genes, so a read error is possible. The chain uses TRBV11-2 and TRBJ2-7; possibly TRBD2 for D (6 bases). The CDR3 runs to 18 residues. Looked up from germline, CDR1 is SGHAT and CDR2 is FQNNGV. The CDR3: CDSSLSVELTGEGYEQYF. CDR3 coding DNA: TGTGACAGCAGCTTATCCGTTGAACTAACGGGAGAGGGGTACGAGCAGTACTTC.

On this clonotype itself: Germline and junction disagree at one end, which may indicate a read error. This rearrangement joins TRBV19 to TRBJ1-1, with D unclear. Per the germline V gene, CDR1 is LNHDA and CDR2 is SQIVND (reference sequence). The CDR3 consists of 13 residues. The CDR3 sequence is CASSQRENTETIF. CDR3 DNA sequence: TGTGCCAGTAGTCAAAGGGAGAACACTGAAACTATCTTT.

A remark on this clonotype: A much larger clonotype is one base distant, so this may be a read error. The chain has TRBV5-1 and TRBJ2-5, with 10 nucleotides matching TRBD2. CDR1 and CDR2 from the germline V gene are SGHRS and YFSETQ. The CDR3 consists of 16 residues. The CDR3 sequence: CASGLSGLAVQETQYF. CDR3 coding DNA: TGCGCCAGCGGCTTGTCCGGACTAGCGGTCCAAGAGACCCAGTACTTC.

With regard to this clonotype: With a much larger clone just one base away, this may be a read error. The V and J genes are TRBV5-1 and TRBJ2-1; tentative D call: TRBD1 (6 bases). V dropped 4 bases and J dropped 3 bases, with 14 bases sitting between them. Germline CDR1 is SGHRS and CDR2 is YFSETQ. CDR3 size: 15 residues. The CDR3 nucleotides are TGCGCCAGCAGCCCCGGGACATCCAACTACAATGAGCAGTTCTTC. Protein: CASSPGTSNYNEQFF.

CDR3 DNA sequence: TGCTCCGGCAGCCAAGAGGGGGGGGGTAGAGGGCCATCTTCACCCCTCCACTTT. It specifies CSGSQEGGGRGPSSPLHF. V usage is TRBV4-1 and J usage is TRBJ1-6; D is possibly TRBD1 (6 bases). The V gene's germline CDR1 is MGHRA and CDR2 YSYEKL. This CDR3 spans 18 amino acids.

V is TRBV11-2 and J is TRBJ2-2; TRBD2 matches 8 bases. J was trimmed by 5 bases and V by 6 bases; bases with no gene match: 11. Looked up from germline, CDR1 is SGHAT and CDR2 is FQNNGV. This CDR3 region has 16 residues. CDR3 DNA: TGTGCCAGCAGTTTATTGGCGCTAGCGGGTACCGGGGAGCTGTTTTTT. This translates into CASSLLALAGTGELFF.

Concerning this clonotype: The CDR3 does not end in the conserved phenylalanine or tryptophan, so this is likely a read error. The rearrangement uses TRBV12-3 or TRBV12-4 and TRBJ2-1; D possibly corresponds to TRBD2 (7 bases). The V gene lost 6 bases and the J gene lost 11 bases, with 17 bases spanning the gap. This CDR3 is 13 amino acids long. The CDR3 DNA follows: TGTGCCAGCAGACTAGAAGGGGGGGATAAGCAGTTCTTA. It specifies CASRLEGGDKQFL.

On this clonotype: One end of the junction does not line up with germline, which may come from a read error. The chain has TRBV6-2 or TRBV6-3 and TRBJ1-1; possible D gene TRBD1, 6 bases. This CDR3 has 17 amino acids. CDR1 and CDR2 from the germline V gene are MNHEY and SVGEGT. The CDR3 DNA sequence: TGTGCCAGCAGTACTCCGCCCTTACAGGGAGATAACACTGAAGCTTCCTTT. Protein sequence: CASSTPPLQGDNTEASF.

Turning to this clonotype: A junction boundary mismatches the germline segment, possibly from a read error. CDR3 sequence reads: CSVGGRAADTQYF. CDR3 in DNA: TGCAGTGTTGGTGGGAGGGCTGCTGATACCCAGTACTTC. The V and J genes are TRBV29-1 and TRBJ2-5, with TRBD2 matching 7 bases. The V gene's germline CDR1 is SQVTM and CDR2 ANQGSEA. The length of the CDR3 is 13 residues.

Notes on this clonotype: No conserved phenylalanine or tryptophan is present at the end of the CDR3, so a read error is the likely explanation. The J gene is TRBJ2-1, the V gene TRBV5-6; D possibly corresponds to TRBD1 (6 bases). Trimming stripped 3 bases from V and 0 bases from J, with 16 bases between. CDR1 is SGHDT, CDR2 YYEEEE, per germline. CDR3 length: 17 residues. CDR3 loop: CASSSPDRPSSYNEQFL. The CDR3 DNA reads as TGTGCCAGCAGCTCACCGGACAGACCCAGCTCCTACAATGAGCAGTTCCTC.

A few counts support this clonotype. The chain is built from TRBV20-1 and TRBJ2-7; TRBD1 aligns across 7 bases. Germline loops: CDR1 DFQATT, CDR2 SNEGSKA (reference sequence). CDR3 length: 14 residues. V was pared by 7 bases and J by 4 bases, with 13 bases of the junction left unmatched. The CDR3 reads CSVLQGLGSYEQYF. The DNA of the CDR3 is TGCAGTGTCCTACAGGGGCTCGGTAGTTACGAGCAGTACTTC.

This clonotype came up many times. This chain links TRBV25-1 with TRBJ2-2; tentative D call: TRBD1 (6 bases). The V end was cut by 3 bases, the J end by 3 bases, with 14 bases between. The germline V gene has CDR1 MGHDK and CDR2 SYGVNS. This CDR3 is 16 amino acids long. CDR3: CASSDRGPRHTGELFF. DNA of the CDR3: TGTGCCAGCAGTGACAGGGGACCACGCCACACCGGGGAGCTGTTTTTT.

The V gene is TRBV5-1, the J gene TRBJ2-2; D perhaps matches TRBD2 (6 bases). This CDR3 is built from 18 residues. Trimming took 4 bases from V and 6 from J, leaving 25 bases between them. CDR1 is SGHRS, CDR2 YFSETQ, per germline. The CDR3 loop is CASSPLTSVESNPGELFF. CDR3 sequence (DNA): TGCGCCAGCAGCCCTCTGACTAGTGTTGAATCCAATCCCGGGGAGCTGTTTTTT.

With regard to this clonotype: A read error is possible here, since a much larger clone lies one base away. The genes are TRBV5-1 and TRBJ1-5, with TRBD1 identical over 10 bases. CDR3 size: 16 residues. The germline gives CDR1 SGHRS, CDR2 YFSETQ. The CDR3 DNA follows: TGCGTCAGCAGCGCGACGGGGACAGGGGATGGCCAGTCCCAGCATTTT. This codes for CVSSATGTGDGQSQHF.

Points on this clonotype: A read error is possible here, since a much larger clone lies one base away. V is TRBV7-9 and J is TRBJ2-3; 8 positions agree with TRBD2. Germline CDR1 SEHNR, CDR2 FQNEAQ (reference sequence). CDR3 size: 15 residues. CDR3 in DNA: TGTGCCAGCAGCTTCCGGGAGGGGTACACAGATGCGCAGTATTTT. It encodes CASSFREGYTDAQYF. The entire variable domain, with the rest obtained from reference TRBV7-9 and TRBJ2-3, is as follows: DTGVSQNPRHKITKRGQNVTFRCDPISEHNRLYWYRQTLGQGPEFLTYFQNEAQLEKSRLLSDRFSAERPKGSFSTLEIQRTEQGDSAMYLCASSFREGYTDAQYFGPGTRLTVL.

The chain couples TRBV29-1 to TRBJ2-7, with D perhaps TRBD1 (6 bases). Looked up from germline, CDR1 is SQVTM and CDR2 is ANQGSEA. The CDR3 spans 13 residues. CDR3 sequence: CGARRTVHDKQYF. DNA for the CDR3: TGCGGCGCAAGGCGGACAGTCCATGACAAACAGTACTTC.